This TCR beta chain was identified in a study of T cells after yellow fever vaccination. Study-level findings and limits: Though weaker, the secondary response peaked faster, on day 5 versus 15. There was a possibility that FACS-sorted repertoires contained abundant clonotypes contaminating from the bulk population.

The TCR cDNA carried a universal primer site and UMIs from 5'RACE template switching. TCRdb recomputed calls from the 5' RACE reads with MiXCR, one row per CDR3 protein. The repertoire holds 550,000 to 750,000 distinct CDR3 sequences, with about 13% as singletons. The CDR3 is made up of 13 amino acids. V shed 4 bases and J 9 bases; nucleotides not matched to a gene: 6. Looked up from germline, CDR1 is MNHEY and CDR2 is SVGEGT. This clonotype was seen a handful of times. Its antigen is as yet unknown. The chain combines TRBV6-2 or TRBV6-3 with TRBJ2-1; 7 positions match TRBD2. The sequence was collected from a man in his thirties or forties who received the YFV17D yellow fever vaccine. Material: PBMCs, obtained on the day of the yellow fever booster vaccination. Here the CDR3 reads CASSSLGGGEQFF. In DNA, the CDR3 is TGTGCCAGCAGTTCCTTGGGGGGGGGTGAGCAGTTCTTC.